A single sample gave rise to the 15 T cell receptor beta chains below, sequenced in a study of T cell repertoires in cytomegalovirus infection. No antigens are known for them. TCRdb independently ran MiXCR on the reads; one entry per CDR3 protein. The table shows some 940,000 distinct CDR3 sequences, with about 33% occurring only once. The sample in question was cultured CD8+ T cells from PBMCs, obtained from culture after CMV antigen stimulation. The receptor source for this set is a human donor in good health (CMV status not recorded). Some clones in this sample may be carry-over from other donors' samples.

CDR3 bases: TGCAGTGCTAGAGATCTTCAGGGGGAGGGGCAGTACGTC. Its protein is CSARDLQGEGQYV. The chain is built from TRBV20-1 and TRBJ2-7, with D tentatively TRBD1 or TRBD2 (7 bases each). Looked up from germline, CDR1 is DFQATT and CDR2 is SNEGSKA (reference sequence). V lost 0 bases, J lost 9 bases, and 15 bases lay in between. This CDR3 region has 13 residues.

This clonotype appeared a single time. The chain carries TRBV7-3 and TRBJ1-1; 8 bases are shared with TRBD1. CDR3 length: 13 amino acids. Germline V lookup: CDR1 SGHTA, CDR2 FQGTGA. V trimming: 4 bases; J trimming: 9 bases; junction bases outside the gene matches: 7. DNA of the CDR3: TGTGCCAGCAGCTCCGGACAGGGCGGAAAAGCTTTCTTT. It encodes CASSSGQGGKAFF.

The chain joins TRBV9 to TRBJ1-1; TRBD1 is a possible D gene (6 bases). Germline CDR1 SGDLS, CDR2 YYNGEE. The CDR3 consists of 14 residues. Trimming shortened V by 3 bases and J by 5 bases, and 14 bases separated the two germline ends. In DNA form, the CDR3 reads TGTGCCAGCAGCGAACAGGGAGGGACGACTGAAGCTTTCTTT. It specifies CASSEQGGTTEAFF.

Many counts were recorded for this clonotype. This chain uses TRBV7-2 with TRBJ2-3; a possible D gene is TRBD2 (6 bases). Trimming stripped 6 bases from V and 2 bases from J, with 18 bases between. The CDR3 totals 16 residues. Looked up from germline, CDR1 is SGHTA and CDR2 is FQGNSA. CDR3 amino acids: CASRFLGEDPTDTQYF. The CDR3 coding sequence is TGTGCCAGCAGATTTTTGGGGGAGGATCCCACAGATACGCAGTATTTT. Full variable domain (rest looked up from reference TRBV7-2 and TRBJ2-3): GAGVSQSPSNKVTEKGKDVELRCDPISGHTALYWYRQSLGQGLEFLIYFQGNSAPDKSGLPSDRFSAERTGGSVSTLTIQRTQQEDSAVYLCASRFLGEDPTDTQYFGPGTRLTVL.

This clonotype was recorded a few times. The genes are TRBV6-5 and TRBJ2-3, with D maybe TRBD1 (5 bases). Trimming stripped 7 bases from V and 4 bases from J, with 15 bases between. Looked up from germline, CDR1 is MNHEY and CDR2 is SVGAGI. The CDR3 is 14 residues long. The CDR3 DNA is TGTGCCAGCACCAAGGGGTGGGGATCAGATACGCAGTATTTT. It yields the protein CASTKGWGSDTQYF.

CDR3 amino acids: CASSSPNTNTGELFF. CDR3 nucleotide sequence: TGTGCCAGCAGCTCCCCGAATACGAACACCGGGGAGCTGTTTTTT. This chain links TRBV7-3 with TRBJ2-2; D remains unclear. Germline V gives CDR1 SGHTA, CDR2 FQGTGA. This CDR3 has 15 amino acids. V lost 4 bases to trimming and J lost 0 bases, with 9 bases between them.

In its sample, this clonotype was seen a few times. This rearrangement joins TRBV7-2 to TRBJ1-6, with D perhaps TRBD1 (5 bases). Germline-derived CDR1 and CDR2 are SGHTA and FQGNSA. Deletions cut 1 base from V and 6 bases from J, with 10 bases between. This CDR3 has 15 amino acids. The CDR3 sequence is CASSLEGRVNSPLHF. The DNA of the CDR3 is TGTGCCAGCAGCTTAGAGGGCAGGGTTAATTCACCCCTCCACTTT.

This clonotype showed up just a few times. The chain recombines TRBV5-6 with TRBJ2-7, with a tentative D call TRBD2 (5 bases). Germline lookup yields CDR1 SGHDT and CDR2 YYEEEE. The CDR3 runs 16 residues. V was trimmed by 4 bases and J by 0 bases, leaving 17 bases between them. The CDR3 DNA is TGTGCCAGCAGCCCGTACGGGATTGCACCCTCCTACGAGCAGTACGTC. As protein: CASSPYGIAPSYEQYV.

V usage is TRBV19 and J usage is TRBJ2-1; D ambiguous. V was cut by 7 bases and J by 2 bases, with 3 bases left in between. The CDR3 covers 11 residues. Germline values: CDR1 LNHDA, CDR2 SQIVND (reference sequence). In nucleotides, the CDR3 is TGTGCCAGTAAGGCCTACAATGAGCAGTTCTTC. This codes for CASKAYNEQFF.

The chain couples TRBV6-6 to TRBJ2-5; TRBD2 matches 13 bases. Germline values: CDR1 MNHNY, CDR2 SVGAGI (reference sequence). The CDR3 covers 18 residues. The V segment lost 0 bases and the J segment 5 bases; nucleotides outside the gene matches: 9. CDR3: CASSYSPGLAGAGETQYF. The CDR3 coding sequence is TGTGCCAGCAGTTACTCCCCAGGACTAGCGGGGGCTGGGGAGACCCAGTACTTC.

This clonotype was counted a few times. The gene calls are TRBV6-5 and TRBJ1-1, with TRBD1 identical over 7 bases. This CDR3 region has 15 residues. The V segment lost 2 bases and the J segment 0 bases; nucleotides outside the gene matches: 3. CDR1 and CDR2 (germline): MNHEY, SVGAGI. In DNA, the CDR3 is TGTGCCAGCAGTTACACTACAGGGGTGAACACTGAAGCTTTCTTT. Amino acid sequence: CASSYTTGVNTEAFF.

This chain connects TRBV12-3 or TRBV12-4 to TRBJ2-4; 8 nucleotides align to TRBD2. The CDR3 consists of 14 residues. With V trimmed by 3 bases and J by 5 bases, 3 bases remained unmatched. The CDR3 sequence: CASSFGGGENIQYF. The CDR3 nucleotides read TGTGCCAGCAGTTTCGGGGGGGGCGAAAACATTCAGTACTTC.

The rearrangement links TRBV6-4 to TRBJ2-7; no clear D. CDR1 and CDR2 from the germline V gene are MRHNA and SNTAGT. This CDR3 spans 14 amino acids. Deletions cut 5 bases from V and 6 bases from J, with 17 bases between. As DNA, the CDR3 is TGTGCCAGCAGTTCACCCATTCTAAGGGCCGAGCAGTACTTC. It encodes CASSSPILRAEQYF.

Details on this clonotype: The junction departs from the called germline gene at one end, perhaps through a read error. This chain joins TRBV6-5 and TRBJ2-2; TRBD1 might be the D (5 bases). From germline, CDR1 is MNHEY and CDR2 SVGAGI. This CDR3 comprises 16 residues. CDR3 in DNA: TGTGACAGCAGTTACTGGGCAGGGATGAACACCGGGGAGCTGTTTTTT. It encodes CDSSYWAGMNTGELFF.

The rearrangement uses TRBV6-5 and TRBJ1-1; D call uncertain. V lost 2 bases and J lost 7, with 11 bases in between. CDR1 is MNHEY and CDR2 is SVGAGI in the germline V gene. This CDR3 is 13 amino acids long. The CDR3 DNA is TGTGCCAGCAGTTACATGCCGACGGTTGAAGCTTTCTTT. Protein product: CASSYMPTVEAFF.